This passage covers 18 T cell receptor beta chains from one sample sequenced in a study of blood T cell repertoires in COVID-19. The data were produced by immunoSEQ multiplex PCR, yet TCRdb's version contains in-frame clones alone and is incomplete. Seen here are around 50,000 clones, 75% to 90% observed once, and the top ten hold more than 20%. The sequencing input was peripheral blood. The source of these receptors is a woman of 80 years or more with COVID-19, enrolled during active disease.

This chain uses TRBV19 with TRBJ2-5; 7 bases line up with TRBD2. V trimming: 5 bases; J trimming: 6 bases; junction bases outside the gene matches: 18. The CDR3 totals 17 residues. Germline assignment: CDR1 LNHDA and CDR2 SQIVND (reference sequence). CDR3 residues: CASSSTRGGAGVKTQYF. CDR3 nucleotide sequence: TGTGCCAGTAGTTCTACCCGGGGAGGGGCTGGGGTCAAGACCCAGTACTTC.

The CDR3 DNA is TGTGCCAGCAGCGTAGGACAGGGAATAGATCAGCCCCAGCATTTT. Its protein is CASSVGQGIDQPQHF. The V and J genes are TRBV9 and TRBJ1-5; 7 bases match TRBD1. J lost 5 bases, V lost 0 bases, and 5 bases had no gene match. The CDR3 has 15 amino acids. Germline CDR1 SGDLS, CDR2 YYNGEE.

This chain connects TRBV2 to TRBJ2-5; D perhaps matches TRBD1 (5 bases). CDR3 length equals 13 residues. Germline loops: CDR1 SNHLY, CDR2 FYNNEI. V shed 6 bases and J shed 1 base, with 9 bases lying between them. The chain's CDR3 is CASRDQGQETQYF. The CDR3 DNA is TGTGCCAGCAGGGATCAGGGCCAAGAGACCCAGTACTTC.

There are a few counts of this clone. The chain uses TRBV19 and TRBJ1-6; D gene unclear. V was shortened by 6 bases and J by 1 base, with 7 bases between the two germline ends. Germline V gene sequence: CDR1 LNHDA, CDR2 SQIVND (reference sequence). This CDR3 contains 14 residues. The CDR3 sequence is CASREGSYNSPLHF. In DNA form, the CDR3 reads TGTGCCAGTAGGGAGGGATCCTATAATTCACCCCTCCACTTT. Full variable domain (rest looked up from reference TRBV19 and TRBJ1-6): DGGITQSPKYLFRKEGQNVTLSCEQNLNHDAMYWYRQDPGQGLRLIYYSQIVNDFQKGDIAEGYSVSREKKESFPLTVTSAQKNPTAFYLCASREGSYNSPLHFGNGTRLTVT.

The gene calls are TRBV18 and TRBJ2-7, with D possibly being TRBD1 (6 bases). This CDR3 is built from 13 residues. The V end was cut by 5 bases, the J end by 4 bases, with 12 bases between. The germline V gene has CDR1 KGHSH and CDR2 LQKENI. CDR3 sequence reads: CASSATQGYEQYF. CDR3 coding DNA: TGTGCCAGCTCAGCAACACAGGGTTACGAGCAGTACTTC.

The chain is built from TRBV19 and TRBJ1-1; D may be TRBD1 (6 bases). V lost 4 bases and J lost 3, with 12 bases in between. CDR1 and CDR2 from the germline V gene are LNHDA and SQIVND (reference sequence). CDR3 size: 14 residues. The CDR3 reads CASSKQGGYTEAFF. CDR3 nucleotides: TGTGCCAGTAGTAAACAGGGAGGGTACACTGAAGCTTTCTTT.

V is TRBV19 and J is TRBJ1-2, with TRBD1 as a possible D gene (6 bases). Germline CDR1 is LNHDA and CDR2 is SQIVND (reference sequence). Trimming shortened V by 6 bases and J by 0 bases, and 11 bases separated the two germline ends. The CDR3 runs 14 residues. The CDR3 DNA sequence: TGTGCCAGTAGAACCAACAGGGCTAACTATGGCTACACCTTC. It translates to CASRTNRANYGYTF.

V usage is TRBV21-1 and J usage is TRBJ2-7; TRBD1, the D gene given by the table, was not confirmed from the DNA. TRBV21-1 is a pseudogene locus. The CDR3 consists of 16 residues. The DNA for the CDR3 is TGTGCCAGCAGTTCAGACTTTTCGACAGGGACCTACGAGCAGTACTTC. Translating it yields CASSSDFSTGTYEQYF.

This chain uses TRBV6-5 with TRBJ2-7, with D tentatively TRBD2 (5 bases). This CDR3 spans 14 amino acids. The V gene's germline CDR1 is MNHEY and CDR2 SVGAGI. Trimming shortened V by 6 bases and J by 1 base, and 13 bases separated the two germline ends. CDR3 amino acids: CASRQEVQSYEQYF. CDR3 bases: TGTGCCAGCAGGCAGGAGGTCCAGTCCTACGAGCAGTACTTC.

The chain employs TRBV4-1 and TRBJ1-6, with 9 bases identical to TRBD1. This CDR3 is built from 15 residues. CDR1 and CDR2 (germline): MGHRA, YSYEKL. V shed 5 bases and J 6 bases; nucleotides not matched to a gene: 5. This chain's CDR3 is CASSSRDRVNSPLHF. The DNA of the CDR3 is TGCGCCAGCAGCAGCCGGGACAGGGTTAATTCACCCCTCCACTTT.

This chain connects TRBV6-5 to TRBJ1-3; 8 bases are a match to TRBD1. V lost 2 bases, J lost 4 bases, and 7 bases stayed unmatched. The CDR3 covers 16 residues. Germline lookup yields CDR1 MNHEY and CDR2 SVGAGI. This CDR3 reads CASSYQTGGSGNTIYF. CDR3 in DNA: TGTGCCAGCAGTTACCAAACAGGGGGATCAGGAAACACCATATATTTT.

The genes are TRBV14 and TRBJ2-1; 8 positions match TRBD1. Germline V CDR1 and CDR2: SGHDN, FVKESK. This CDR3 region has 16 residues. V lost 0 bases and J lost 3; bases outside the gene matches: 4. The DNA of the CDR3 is TGTGCCAGCAGCCAAGACGGACAGGGTCTCTACAATGAGCAGTTCTTC. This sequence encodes CASSQDGQGLYNEQFF.

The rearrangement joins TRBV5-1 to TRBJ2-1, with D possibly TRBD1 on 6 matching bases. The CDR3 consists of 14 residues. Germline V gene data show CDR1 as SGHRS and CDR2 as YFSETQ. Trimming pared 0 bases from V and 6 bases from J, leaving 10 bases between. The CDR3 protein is CASSLDRVPNEQFF. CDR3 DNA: TGCGCCAGCAGCTTGGACAGGGTTCCCAATGAGCAGTTCTTC. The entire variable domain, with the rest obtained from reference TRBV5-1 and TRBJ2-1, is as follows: KAGVTQTPRYLIKTRGQQVTLSCSPISGHRSVSWYQQTPGQGLQFLFEYFSETQRNKGNFPGRFSGRQFSNSRSEMNVSTLELGDSALYLCASSLDRVPNEQFFGPGTRLTVL.

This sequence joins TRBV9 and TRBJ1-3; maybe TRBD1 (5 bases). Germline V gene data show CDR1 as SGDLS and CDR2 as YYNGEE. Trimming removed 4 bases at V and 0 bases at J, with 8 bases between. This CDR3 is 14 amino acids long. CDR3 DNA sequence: TGTGCCAGCAGCCTCAGGGCCTCTGGAAACACCATATATTTT. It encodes CASSLRASGNTIYF. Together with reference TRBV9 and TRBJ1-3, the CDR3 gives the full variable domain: DSGVTQTPKHLITATGQRVTLRCSPRSGDLSVYWYQQSLDQGLQFLIQYYNGEERAKGNILERFSAQQFPDLHSELNLSSLELGDSALYFCASSLRASGNTIYFGEGSWLTVV.

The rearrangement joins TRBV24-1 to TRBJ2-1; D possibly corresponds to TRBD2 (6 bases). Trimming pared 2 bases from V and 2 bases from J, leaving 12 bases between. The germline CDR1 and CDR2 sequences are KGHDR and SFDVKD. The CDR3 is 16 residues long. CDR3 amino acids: CATSDSTRQAYNEQFF. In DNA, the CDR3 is TGTGCCACCAGTGATTCGACTAGGCAGGCCTACAATGAGCAGTTCTTC.

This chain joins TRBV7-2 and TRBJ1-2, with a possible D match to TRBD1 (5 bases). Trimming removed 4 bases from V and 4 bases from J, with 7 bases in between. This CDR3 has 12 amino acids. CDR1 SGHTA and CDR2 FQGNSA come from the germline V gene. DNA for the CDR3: TGTGCCAGCAGCTCGGACATCTATGGCTACACCTTC. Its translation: CASSSDIYGYTF.

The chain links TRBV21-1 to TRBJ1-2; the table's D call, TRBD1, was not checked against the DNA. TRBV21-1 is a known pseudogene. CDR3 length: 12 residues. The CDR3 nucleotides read TGTGCCAGCACCGTACATCCCTATGGCTACACCTTC. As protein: CASTVHPYGYTF.

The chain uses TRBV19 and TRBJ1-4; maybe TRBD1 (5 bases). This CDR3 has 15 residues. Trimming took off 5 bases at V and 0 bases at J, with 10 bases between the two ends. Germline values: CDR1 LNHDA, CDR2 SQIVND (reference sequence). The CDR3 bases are TGTGCCAGTAGTGCCTGGACAACAACTAATGAAAAACTGTTTTTT. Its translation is CASSAWTTTNEKLFF.